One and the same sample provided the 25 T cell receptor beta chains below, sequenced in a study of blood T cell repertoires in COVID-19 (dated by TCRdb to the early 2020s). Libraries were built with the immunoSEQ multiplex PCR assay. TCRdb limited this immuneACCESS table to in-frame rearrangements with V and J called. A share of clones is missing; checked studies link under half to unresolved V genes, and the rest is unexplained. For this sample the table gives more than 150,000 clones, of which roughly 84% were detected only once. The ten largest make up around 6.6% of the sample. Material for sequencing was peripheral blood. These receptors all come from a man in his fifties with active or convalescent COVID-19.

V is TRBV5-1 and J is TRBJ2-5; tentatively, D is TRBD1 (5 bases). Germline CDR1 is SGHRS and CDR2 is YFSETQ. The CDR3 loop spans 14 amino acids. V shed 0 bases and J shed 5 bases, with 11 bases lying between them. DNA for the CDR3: TGCGCCAGCAGCTTGGCGGTAGGGGTCGAGACCCAGTACTTC. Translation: CASSLAVGVETQYF.

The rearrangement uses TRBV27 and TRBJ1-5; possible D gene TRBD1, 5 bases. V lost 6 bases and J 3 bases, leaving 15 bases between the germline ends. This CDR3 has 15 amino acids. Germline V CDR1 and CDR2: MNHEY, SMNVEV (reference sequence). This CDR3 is CASSNSPGNNQPQHF. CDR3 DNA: TGTGCCAGCAGCAACTCCCCAGGGAACAATCAGCCCCAGCATTTT.

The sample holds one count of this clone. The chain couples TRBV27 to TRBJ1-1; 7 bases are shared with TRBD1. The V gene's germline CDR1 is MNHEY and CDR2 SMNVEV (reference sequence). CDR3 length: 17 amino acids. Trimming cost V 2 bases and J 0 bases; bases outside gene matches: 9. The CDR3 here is CASSLSGTAIMNTEAFF. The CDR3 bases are TGTGCCAGCAGTTTAAGTGGGACAGCTATAATGAACACTGAAGCTTTCTTT.

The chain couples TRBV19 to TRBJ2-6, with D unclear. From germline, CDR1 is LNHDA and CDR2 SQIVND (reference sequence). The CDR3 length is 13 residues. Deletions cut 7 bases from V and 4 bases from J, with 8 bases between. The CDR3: CASKEFGANVLTF. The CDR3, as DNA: TGTGCCAGTAAAGAGTTCGGGGCCAACGTCCTGACTTTC.

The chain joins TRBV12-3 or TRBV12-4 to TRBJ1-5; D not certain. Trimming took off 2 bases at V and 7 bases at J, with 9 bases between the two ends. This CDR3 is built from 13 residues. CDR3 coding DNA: TGTGCCAGCAGTTTACGGGATCGCCAGCCCCAGCATTTT. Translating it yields CASSLRDRQPQHF.

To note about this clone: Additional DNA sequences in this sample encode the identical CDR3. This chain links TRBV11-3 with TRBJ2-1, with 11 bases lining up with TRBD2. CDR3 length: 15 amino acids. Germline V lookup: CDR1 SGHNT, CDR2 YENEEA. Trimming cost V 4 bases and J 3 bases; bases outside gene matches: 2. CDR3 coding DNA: TGTGCCAGCAGCTCTCTAGCGGGAGGCTACAATGAGCAGTTCTTC. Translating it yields CASSSLAGGYNEQFF.

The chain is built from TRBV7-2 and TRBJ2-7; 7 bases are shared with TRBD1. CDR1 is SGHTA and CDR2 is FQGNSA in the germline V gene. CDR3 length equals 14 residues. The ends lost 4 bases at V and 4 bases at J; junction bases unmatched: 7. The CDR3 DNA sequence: TGTGCCAGCAGCTCAAGACAGGGATCATACGAGCAGTACTTC. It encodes CASSSRQGSYEQYF.

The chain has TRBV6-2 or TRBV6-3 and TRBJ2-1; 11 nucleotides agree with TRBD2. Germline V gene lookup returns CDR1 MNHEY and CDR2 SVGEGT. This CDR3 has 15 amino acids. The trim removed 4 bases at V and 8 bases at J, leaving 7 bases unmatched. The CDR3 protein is CASSSDSGRAHEQFF. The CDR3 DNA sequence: TGTGCCAGCAGTTCGGATAGCGGGAGGGCCCATGAGCAGTTCTTC.

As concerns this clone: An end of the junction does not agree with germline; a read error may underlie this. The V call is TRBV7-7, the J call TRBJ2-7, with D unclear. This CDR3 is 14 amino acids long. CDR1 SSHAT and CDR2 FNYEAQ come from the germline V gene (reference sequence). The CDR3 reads CASSPSLSSYEQYF. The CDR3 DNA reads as TGTGCTAGCAGCCCATCCTTGAGCTCCTACGAGCAGTACTTC.

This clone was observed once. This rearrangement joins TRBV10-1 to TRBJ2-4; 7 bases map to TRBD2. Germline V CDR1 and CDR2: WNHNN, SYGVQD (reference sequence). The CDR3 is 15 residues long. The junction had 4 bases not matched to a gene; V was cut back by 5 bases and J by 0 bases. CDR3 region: CASSLAELAKNIQYF. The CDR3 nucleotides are TGCGCCAGCAGTCTAGCGGAACTAGCCAAAAACATTCAGTACTTC.

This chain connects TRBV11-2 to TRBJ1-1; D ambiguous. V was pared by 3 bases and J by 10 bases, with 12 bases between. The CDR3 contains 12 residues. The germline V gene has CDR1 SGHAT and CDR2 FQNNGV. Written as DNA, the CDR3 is TGTGCCAGCAGCTTCCAAGAGGGCTCAGCTTTCTTT. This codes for CASSFQEGSAFF.

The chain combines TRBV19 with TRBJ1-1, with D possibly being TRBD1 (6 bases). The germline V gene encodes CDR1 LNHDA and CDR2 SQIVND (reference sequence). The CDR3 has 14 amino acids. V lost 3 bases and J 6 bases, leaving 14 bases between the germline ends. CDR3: CASSIPTGSAEAFF. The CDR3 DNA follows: TGTGCCAGTAGTATCCCCACAGGGAGCGCTGAAGCTTTCTTT.

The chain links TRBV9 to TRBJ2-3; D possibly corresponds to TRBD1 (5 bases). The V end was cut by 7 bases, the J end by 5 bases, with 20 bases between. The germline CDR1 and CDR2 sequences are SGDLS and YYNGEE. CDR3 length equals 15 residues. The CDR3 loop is CASSRTPQGEDTQYF. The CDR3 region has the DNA TGTGCCAGCTCCAGGACCCCCCAGGGTGAAGATACGCAGTATTTT.

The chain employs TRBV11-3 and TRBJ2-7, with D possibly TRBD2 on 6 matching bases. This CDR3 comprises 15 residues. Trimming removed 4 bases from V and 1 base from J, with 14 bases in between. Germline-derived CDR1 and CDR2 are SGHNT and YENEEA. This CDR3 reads CASSSGLGGSYEQYF. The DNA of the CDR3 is TGTGCCAGCAGCTCGGGACTCGGGGGATCCTACGAGCAGTACTTC.

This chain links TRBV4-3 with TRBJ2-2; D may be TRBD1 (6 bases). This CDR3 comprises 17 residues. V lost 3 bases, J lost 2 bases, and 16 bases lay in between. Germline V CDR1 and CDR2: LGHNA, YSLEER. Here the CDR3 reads CASSHGVGQTNTGELFF. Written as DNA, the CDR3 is TGCGCCAGCAGCCACGGGGTCGGACAGACTAACACCGGGGAGCTGTTTTTT.

DNA for the CDR3: TGTGCCAGCAGTAGAACAGGGGTTGGAAACACCATATATTTT. Translated, it gives CASSRTGVGNTIYF. The rearrangement uses TRBV28 and TRBJ1-3, with 7 bases identical to TRBD1. There are 14 residues in the CDR3. V gave up 5 bases and J gave up 3 bases; unmatched junction bases: 4. Germline V gene data show CDR1 as MDHEN and CDR2 as SYDVKM.

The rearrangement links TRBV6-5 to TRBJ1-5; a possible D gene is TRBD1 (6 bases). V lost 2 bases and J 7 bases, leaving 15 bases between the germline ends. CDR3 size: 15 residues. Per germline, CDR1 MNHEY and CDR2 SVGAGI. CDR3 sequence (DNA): TGTGCCAGCAGTTACCCACCGGGGGGCAGACAGCCCCAGCATTTT. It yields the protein CASSYPPGGRQPQHF.

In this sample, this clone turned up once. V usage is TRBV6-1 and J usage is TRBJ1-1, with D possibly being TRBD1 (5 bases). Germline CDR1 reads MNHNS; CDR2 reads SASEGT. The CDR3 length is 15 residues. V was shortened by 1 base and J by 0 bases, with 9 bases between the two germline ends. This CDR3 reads CASSEVAGMNTEAFF. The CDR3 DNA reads TGTGCCAGCAGTGAAGTAGCAGGGATGAACACTGAAGCTTTCTTT.

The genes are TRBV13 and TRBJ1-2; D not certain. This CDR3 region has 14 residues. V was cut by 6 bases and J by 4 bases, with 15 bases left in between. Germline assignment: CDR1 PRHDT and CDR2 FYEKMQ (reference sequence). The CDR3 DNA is TGTGCCAGCAGTCCCAGACAACCAGTCTATGGCTACACCTTC. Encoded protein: CASSPRQPVYGYTF.

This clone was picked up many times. The CDR3 sequence: CAIRTSSGSITGELFF. As DNA, the CDR3 is TGTGCCATCCGGACCTCTAGCGGGAGCATCACCGGGGAGCTGTTTTTT. This chain uses TRBV28 with TRBJ2-2, with 10 bases lining up with TRBD2. From germline, CDR1 is MDHEN and CDR2 SYDVKM. The CDR3 is made up of 16 amino acids. V was pared by 10 bases and J by 4 bases, with 12 bases of the junction left unmatched.

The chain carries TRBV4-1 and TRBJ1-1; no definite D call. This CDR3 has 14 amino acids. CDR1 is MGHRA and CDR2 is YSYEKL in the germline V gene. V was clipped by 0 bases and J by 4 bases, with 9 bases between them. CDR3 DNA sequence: TGCGCCAGCAGCCAAGACCTGGGCACCACTGAAGCTTTCTTT. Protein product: CASSQDLGTTEAFF.

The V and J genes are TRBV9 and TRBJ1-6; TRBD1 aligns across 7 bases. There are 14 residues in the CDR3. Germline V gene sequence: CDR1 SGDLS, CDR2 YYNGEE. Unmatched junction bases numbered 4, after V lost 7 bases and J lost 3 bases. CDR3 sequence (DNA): TGTGCCAGCGCCCGGGACAGCTATAATTCACCCCTCCACTTT. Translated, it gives CASARDSYNSPLHF.

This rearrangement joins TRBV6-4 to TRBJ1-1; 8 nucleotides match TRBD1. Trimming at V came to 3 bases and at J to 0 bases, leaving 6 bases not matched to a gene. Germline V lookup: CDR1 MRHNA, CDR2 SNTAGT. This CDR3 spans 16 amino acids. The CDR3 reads CASSEKTGALNTEAFF. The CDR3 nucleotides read TGTGCCAGCAGTGAGAAGACAGGGGCCCTGAACACTGAAGCTTTCTTT.

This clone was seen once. The CDR3 spells CASSQDRGNTIYF. The CDR3 bases are TGTGCCAGCAGCCAGGACAGGGGAAACACCATATATTTT. This chain connects TRBV6-5 to TRBJ1-3; 7 bases fit TRBD1. With V trimmed by 6 bases and J by 4 bases, 3 bases remained unmatched. This CDR3 comprises 13 residues. Germline V lookup: CDR1 MNHEY, CDR2 SVGAGI.

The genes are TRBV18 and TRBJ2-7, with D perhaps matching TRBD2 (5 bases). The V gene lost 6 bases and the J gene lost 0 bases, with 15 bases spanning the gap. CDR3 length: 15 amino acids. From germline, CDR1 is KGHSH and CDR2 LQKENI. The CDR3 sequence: CASSIGGFSSYEQYF. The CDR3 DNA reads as TGTGCCAGCTCTATTGGAGGCTTTTCCTCCTACGAGCAGTACTTC. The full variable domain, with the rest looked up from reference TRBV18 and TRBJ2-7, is NAGVMQNPRHLVRRRGQEARLRCSPMKGHSHVYWYRQLPEEGLKFMVYLQKENIIDESGMPKERFSAEFPKEGPSILRIQQVVRGDSAAYFCASSIGGFSSYEQYFGPGTRLTVT.